Below, 12 T cell receptor beta chains from the same sample are listed, as sequenced in a study of cytomegalovirus exposure and HLA in healthy donors. Primers included in the PCR were 60 Vbeta and 13 Jbeta primers. Measured with immunoSEQ multiplex PCR; TCRdb has only the in-frame clones, and not every one. The sample table sets out about 46,000 clones. Sequenced input: PBMCs. These receptor sequences come from a woman in her forties in good health and CMV-seronegative.

The chain employs TRBV4-3 and TRBJ2-7, with D possibly TRBD2 on 6 matching bases. The CDR3 is 14 residues long. With 4 bases removed from V and 2 bases from J, the gap between germline ends came to 12 bases. Germline CDR1 LGHNA, CDR2 YSLEER. The CDR3 here is CASSPGTAPYEQYF. Here the CDR3 DNA reads TGCGCCAGCAGCCCCGGGACTGCACCCTACGAGCAGTACTTC.

This rearrangement joins TRBV9 to TRBJ2-7, with 9 positions matching TRBD1. The CDR3 sequence is 16 residues long. CDR1 is SGDLS and CDR2 is YYNGEE in the germline V gene. The V gene end was trimmed by 2 bases and the J gene end by 5 bases; junction bases not matched to a gene: 11. The CDR3 loop reads CASSVRMGQGSDEQYF. The CDR3, as DNA: TGTGCCAGCAGCGTCCGAATGGGACAGGGAAGCGACGAGCAGTACTTC.

J is TRBJ2-2 and V is TRBV27; tentatively, D is TRBD2 (6 bases). Trimming removed 11 bases at V and 2 bases at J, with 6 bases between. Germline-derived CDR1 and CDR2 are MNHEY and SMNVEV (reference sequence). The CDR3 loop spans 11 amino acids. The CDR3 spells CAAGNTGELFF. CDR3 DNA sequence: TGTGCCGCGGGAAACACCGGGGAGCTGTTTTTT.

For the CDR3, the DNA is TGCGCCAGCAGCTCGACAGGGGGCGACTATGGCTACACCTTC. Translated: CASSSTGGDYGYTF. This chain links TRBV5-1 with TRBJ1-2; 10 nucleotides agree with TRBD1. Looked up from germline, CDR1 is SGHRS and CDR2 is YFSETQ. The V and J ends lost 3 bases and 3 bases, in that order; junction bases with no gene match: 2. The CDR3 extends over 14 amino acids. The full variable domain, in which reference TRBV5-1 and TRBJ1-2 provide the parts outside the CDR3, is KAGVTQTPRYLIKTRGQQVTLSCSPISGHRSVSWYQQTPGQGLQFLFEYFSETQRNKGNFPGRFSGRQFSNSRSEMNVSTLELGDSALYLCASSSTGGDYGYTFGSGTRLTVV.

The CDR3 nucleotides read TGCGCCAGCACAGTGGCTGGGAGTATGTACGAGCAGTACTTC. Amino acids: CASTVAGSMYEQYF. The J gene is TRBJ2-7, the V gene TRBV5-1, with D perhaps matching TRBD2 (5 bases). There are 14 residues in the CDR3. CDR1 and CDR2 from the germline V gene are SGHRS and YFSETQ. The germline V and J ends were trimmed by 6 bases and 4 bases, with 17 bases remaining between them.

The DNA for the CDR3 is TGTGCCAGCTCACAACGGTCCCGTAATGAAAAACTGTTTTTT. Protein sequence: CASSQRSRNEKLFF. The chain carries TRBV18 and TRBJ1-4; unclear D gene. The V end was cut by 4 bases, the J end by 4 bases, with 10 bases between. Germline lookup yields CDR1 KGHSH and CDR2 LQKENI. The CDR3 sequence is 14 residues long.

A note on this clone: This sample also contains other DNA sequences that code for the same CDR3. The CDR3 DNA reads as TGCGCCAGCAGCTTGGGACTAGCGGGAGCCTACGAGCAGTACTTC. The encoded protein is CASSLGLAGAYEQYF. J is TRBJ2-7 and V is TRBV5-1; 12 nucleotides match TRBD2. The CDR3 has 15 residues. Looked up from germline, CDR1 is SGHRS and CDR2 is YFSETQ. V was clipped by 0 bases and J by 2 bases; unmatched bases: 0. Drawing the rest from reference TRBV5-1 and TRBJ2-7, the complete variable domain is KAGVTQTPRYLIKTRGQQVTLSCSPISGHRSVSWYQQTPGQGLQFLFEYFSETQRNKGNFPGRFSGRQFSNSRSEMNVSTLELGDSALYLCASSLGLAGAYEQYFGPGTRLTVT.

The chain couples TRBV27 to TRBJ1-1, with D possibly TRBD1 on 6 matching bases. The V end lost 2 bases, the J end lost 4 bases, and 8 bases lay between the germline ends. This CDR3 contains 13 residues. Germline CDR1 reads MNHEY; CDR2 reads SMNVEV (reference sequence). The CDR3: CASSLRGSTEAFF. CDR3 nucleotide sequence: TGTGCCAGCAGTTTAAGGGGGAGCACTGAAGCTTTCTTT.

CDR3 sequence reads: CASSSGQGVTGELFF. The CDR3 coding sequence is TGCGCCAGCAGCTCCGGACAGGGAGTCACCGGGGAGCTGTTTTTT. This chain joins TRBV5-1 and TRBJ2-2; TRBD1 matches at 8 bases. The CDR3 runs to 15 residues. CDR1 and CDR2 from the germline V gene are SGHRS and YFSETQ. The V and J ends lost 3 bases and 4 bases, in that order; junction bases with no gene match: 5. The variable domain in full, completed from reference TRBV5-1 and TRBJ2-2, reads KAGVTQTPRYLIKTRGQQVTLSCSPISGHRSVSWYQQTPGQGLQFLFEYFSETQRNKGNFPGRFSGRQFSNSRSEMNVSTLELGDSALYLCASSSGQGVTGELFFGEGSRLTVL.

CDR3 protein: CASSQDQKRGYTF. Written as DNA, the CDR3 is TGCGCCAGCAGCCAAGACCAGAAGCGTGGCTACACCTTC. The chain links TRBV4-1 to TRBJ1-2; D remains ambiguous. The CDR3 sequence is 13 residues long. From germline, CDR1 is MGHRA and CDR2 YSYEKL. V lost 0 bases and J lost 7, with 9 bases in between.

The J gene is TRBJ2-1, the V gene TRBV5-1; maybe TRBD2 (6 bases). CDR1 SGHRS and CDR2 YFSETQ come from the germline V gene. The CDR3 sequence is 14 residues long. The ends were cut back, 2 bases at V and 9 bases at J, with 15 bases in the middle. In nucleotides, the CDR3 is TGCGCCAGCAGCTTTTCCGTACTAGCAGGTGAGCAGTTCTTC. Translation gives CASSFSVLAGEQFF.

The DNA for the CDR3 is TGTGCCAGCAGTAGTCAGGGGGATCATGGCTACACCTTC. Translated: CASSSQGDHGYTF. The chain is built from TRBV9 and TRBJ1-2; 7 bases map to TRBD1. V lost 5 bases and J lost 6; bases outside the gene matches: 7. Germline assignment: CDR1 SGDLS and CDR2 YYNGEE. The CDR3 is 13 residues long.